This T cell receptor beta chain was captured by sequencing in a study of CD8+ T cells in alopecia areata. About the research overall: Those treated were given oral tofacitinib at 5 to 10 mg twice daily. The study gave tofacitinib for 6 to 18 months, then 6 months off drug.

Stated treatment: oral pan-JAK inhibitor, 5-10 mg twice daily. Researchers gathered lesional scalp punch biopsies and peripheral blood from patients with alopecia areata. Reverse transcription of extracted RNA yielded cDNA, which provided the sequencing template. Here immunoSEQ multiplex PCR was the method, and the copy in TCRdb shows in-frame clones only, minus some. The sample shows approximately 170,000 clones, approximately 56% of them seen only once. This clone was picked up many times. The germline V and J ends were trimmed by 2 bases and 9 bases, with 8 bases remaining between them. Germline assignment: CDR1 MNHEY and CDR2 SVGAGI. There are 11 residues in the CDR3.

The specimen was CD4+ T cells sorted from blood, collected at week 4, from a patient treated with tofacitinib. This receptor was obtained from a human donor with alopecia areata. The genes are TRBV6-5 and TRBJ2-7, with D hard to call. CDR3 nucleotide sequence: TGTGCCAGCAGTTACGGGGTCGGGCAGTACTTC. Its translation is CASSYGVGQYF.